The rows below give T cell receptor beta chains drawn from one sample of a study of blood T cell repertoires in COVID-19. Clones were read by immunoSEQ multiplex PCR, and TCRdb kept only the in-frame ones, dropping some. The sample consists of some 300,000 clones, 85% to 90% of them appearing once. The material sequenced was PBMCs or T cells enriched from blood (not recorded which). These receptor sequences come from a woman aged 60-70 years in a cohort exposed to, infected with or recovered from COVID-19 (not recorded which). The CDR3 runs from the conserved cysteine through the conserved F or W. The D gene is left open where the match is weak. Only some rows state a clone size, as once, few, many or a class for expanded clones.

CDR3 protein	CDR3 DNA	clone size	V gene	J gene	D gene
CASSLGAGARYGYTF	TGCGCCAGCAGCTTGGGGGCAGGGGCTCGATATGGCTACACCTTC	NA	TRBV5-1	TRBJ1-2	NA
CASSEVPGNEQFF	TGTGCCAGCAGTGAAGTGCCAGGCAATGAGCAGTTCTTC	NA	TRBV2	TRBJ2-1	NA
CASSFSGAEPGELFF	TGTGCCAGCAGCTTTAGCGGGGCTGAGCCCGGGGAGCTGTTTTTT	NA	TRBV4-2	TRBJ2-2	TRBD2
CASSLEGQGGPSSYNEQFF	TGTGCCAGCAGCTTAGAGGGTCAGGGGGGACCTAGCTCCTACAATGAGCAGTTCTTC	NA	TRBV11-2	TRBJ2-1	NA
CASSLVAGVYNEQFF	TGTGCCAGCAGCTTAGTAGCGGGAGTTTACAATGAGCAGTTCTTC	NA	TRBV11-3	TRBJ2-1	TRBD2
CASSGRAILTEAFF	TGTGCCAGTAGTGGGAGGGCTATACTGACTGAAGCTTTCTTT	NA	TRBV19	TRBJ1-1	NA
CSALPSSGKHF	TGCAGTGCCCTACCCAGCAGCGGGAAACACTTC	NA	TRBV20-1	TRBJ2-7	TRBD2
CASSESLWVRVEAGNTIYF	TGCGCCAGCAGTGAGTCTTTATGGGTCAGGGTCGAAGCTGGAAACACCATATATTTT	NA	TRBV10-1	TRBJ1-3	NA
CASSAIQGFQPQHF	TGTGCCAGCAGCGCAATACAGGGATTTCAGCCCCAGCATTTT	NA	TRBV28	TRBJ1-5	NA
CASNPGQGRGYTF	TGTGCCAGCAATCCCGGACAGGGTCGTGGCTACACCTTC	NA	TRBV28	TRBJ1-2	TRBD1
CASTQETGQPQHF	TGTGCCAGCACCCAGGAGACGGGGCAGCCCCAGCATTTT	NA	TRBV2	TRBJ1-5	NA
CASRRAQGNTEAFF	TGTGCCAGCAGGAGAGCCCAGGGTAACACTGAAGCTTTCTTT	NA	TRBV27	TRBJ1-1	NA
CASSPTLVADTQYF	TGTGCCAGCAGCCCCACTCTGGTGGCAGATACGCAGTATTTT	NA	TRBV7-2	TRBJ2-3	NA
CASRLSGGVSYEQYF	TGTGCCAGCAGACTTTCTGGGGGCGTCTCCTACGAGCAGTACTTC	few	TRBV5-4	TRBJ2-7	NA
CSVEDTGGLWGYTF	TGCAGCGTTGAAGATACAGGGGGCCTTTGGGGCTACACCTTC	NA	TRBV29-1	TRBJ1-2	TRBD1
CSVVRTGNEKLFF	TGCAGCGTTGTGAGGACAGGGAATGAAAAACTGTTTTTT	NA	TRBV29-1	TRBJ1-4	TRBD1
CASSFAGGSGNTIYF	TGTGCCAGCAGCTTCGCCGGGGGCTCTGGAAACACCATATATTTT	few	TRBV5-8	TRBJ1-3	NA
CATSDLGTTQYF	TGTGCCACCAGTGATTTAGGGACTACCCAGTACTTC	NA	TRBV24-1	TRBJ2-5	NA
CATSDLEDRELFF	TGTGCCACCAGTGATCTGGAGGACCGGGAGCTGTTTTTT	NA	TRBV24-1	TRBJ2-2	NA
CASSQKSGKGTDTQYF	TGTGCCAGCAGTCAGAAAAGCGGGAAAGGCACAGATACGCAGTATTTT	NA	TRBV4-2	TRBJ2-3	TRBD2
CASSPTGPDEQYF	TGTGCCAGTAGTCCGACAGGGCCAGACGAGCAGTACTTC	NA	TRBV19	TRBJ2-7	TRBD1
CASSPDTLNYGYTF	TGTGCCAGCAGCCCGGACACCTTAAACTATGGCTACACCTTC	NA	TRBV7-3	TRBJ1-2	NA